The 22 T cell receptor beta chains in this list originate from one sample, sequenced in a study of brain T cells in children with intractable seizures. Time point in this sample: blood from clinic visit 5 months post-surgery; TSC patient then seizure free. The protocol was immunoSEQ multiplex PCR, while the TCRdb copy is restricted to in-frame clones and leaves out a portion. The table has approximately 330,000 clones, over 90% seen once. The source material was peripheral blood, sampled about 5 months after surgery. All receptors derive from a boy younger than two with tuberous sclerosis and intractable seizures.

The V and J genes are TRBV9 and TRBJ1-1, with TRBD1 matching over 9 bases. This CDR3 is built from 15 residues. The V gene end was trimmed by 4 bases and the J gene end by 5 bases; junction bases not matched to a gene: 9. Germline V gene data show CDR1 as SGDLS and CDR2 as YYNGEE. This CDR3 reads CASSPHLTGGTEAFF. Here the CDR3 DNA reads TGTGCCAGCAGCCCCCATCTGACAGGGGGAACTGAAGCTTTCTTT.

The chain links TRBV28 to TRBJ2-5, with D possibly TRBD2 on 7 matching bases. With 4 bases removed from V and 7 bases from J, the gap between germline ends came to 31 bases. Germline values: CDR1 MDHEN, CDR2 SYDVKM. The CDR3 is 19 amino acids. CDR3 coding DNA: TGTGCCAGCAGTTGGTCATTGGCGGGGGCGGGGGCAGGTGTAGGGACCCAGTACTTC. Translation gives CASSWSLAGAGAGVGTQYF.

The chain has TRBV19 and TRBJ1-1; tentative D call: TRBD1 (5 bases). Germline CDR1 reads LNHDA; CDR2 reads SQIVND (reference sequence). Between the trimmed V and J ends, which lost 6 bases and 6 bases, there was a span of 11 bases. CDR3 length: 12 residues. CDR3 DNA: TGTGCCAGTAGACTGGGGACGGCTGAAGCTTTCTTT. It codes for CASRLGTAEAFF.

The J gene is TRBJ2-7, the V gene TRBV5-1; 10 bases align to TRBD1. The V gene end was trimmed by 4 bases and the J gene end by 5 bases; junction bases not matched to a gene: 9. Germline V gene lookup returns CDR1 SGHRS and CDR2 YFSETQ. The CDR3 is 15 residues long. DNA of the CDR3: TGCGCCAGCAGCGACACCGGGACAGGGGTAAACGAGCAGTACTTC. It specifies CASSDTGTGVNEQYF.

This clone was counted a single time. This sequence joins TRBV27 and TRBJ2-7, with D perhaps matching TRBD2 (5 bases). The CDR3 contains 14 residues. V was shortened by 2 bases and J by 2 bases, with 10 bases between the two germline ends. Germline V gene data show CDR1 as MNHEY and CDR2 as SMNVEV (reference sequence). This CDR3 is CASSLTGSAYEQYF. CDR3 nucleotide sequence: TGTGCCAGCAGTTTAACGGGGAGCGCCTACGAGCAGTACTTC.

The V call is TRBV3-1 (or the pseudogene TRBV3-2), the J call TRBJ2-1; D gene uncertain. Germline CDR1 LGHDT, CDR2 YNNKEL (reference sequence). The germline V and J ends were trimmed by 1 base and 2 bases, with 12 bases remaining between them. The CDR3 totals 16 residues. In DNA, the CDR3 is TGTGCCAGCAGCCAAGTCTCATATGGTACCTACAATGAGCAGTTCTTC. It yields the protein CASSQVSYGTYNEQFF.

The chain recombines TRBV11-3 with TRBJ2-2, with 7 bases identical to TRBD1. The V gene end was trimmed by 4 bases and the J gene end by 6 bases; junction bases not matched to a gene: 17. Germline CDR1 reads SGHNT; CDR2 reads YENEEA. This CDR3 has 18 residues. The CDR3 here is CASSSLTRDSIIPGELFF. The DNA of the CDR3 is TGTGCCAGCAGCTCACTGACGAGGGACAGCATCATCCCCGGGGAGCTGTTTTTT.

V gene TRBV3-1 (or the pseudogene TRBV3-2) combines with J gene TRBJ1-4, with D unresolved. Per germline, CDR1 LGHDT and CDR2 YNNKEL (reference sequence). There are 14 residues in the CDR3. The ends were cut back, 0 bases at V and 5 bases at J, with 7 bases in the middle. The CDR3 coding sequence is TGTGCCAGCAGCCAAGACACTCTAAATGAAAAACTGTTTTTT. Its protein product is CASSQDTLNEKLFF.

J is TRBJ1-1 and V is TRBV24-1; unclear D gene. Trimming took 4 bases from V and 6 from J, leaving 5 bases between them. Per germline, CDR1 KGHDR and CDR2 SFDVKD. The CDR3 extends over 11 amino acids. CDR3 nucleotide sequence: TGTGCCACCAGTGACGGGGCTGAAGCTTTCTTT. This codes for CATSDGAEAFF.

This chain links TRBV28 with TRBJ2-7; no definite D call. The V end lost 5 bases, the J end lost 3 bases, and 20 bases lay between the germline ends. The CDR3 length is 16 residues. Germline V lookup: CDR1 MDHEN, CDR2 SYDVKM. CDR3 coding DNA: TGTGCCAGCAGTACGGAGTACCCTCGTCCGTTCTACGAGCAGTACTTC. Residues: CASSTEYPRPFYEQYF.

The chain has TRBV5-1 and TRBJ2-5; 7 bases line up with TRBD1. J lost 6 bases, V lost 2 bases, and 13 bases had no gene match. The length of the CDR3 is 16 residues. Per germline, CDR1 SGHRS and CDR2 YFSETQ. As DNA, the CDR3 is TGCGCCAGCAGCTTCCGGCAAGGGGGCGAGAAGAAGACCCAGTACTTC. It specifies CASSFRQGGEKKTQYF.

The chain carries TRBV2 and TRBJ1-4; no clear D gene. CDR1 and CDR2 from the germline V gene are SNHLY and FYNNEI. CDR3 size: 16 residues. V lost 4 bases to trimming and J lost 7 bases, with 19 bases between them. The CDR3: CASSGREAVFAEKLFF. The CDR3 DNA follows: TGTGCCAGCAGTGGAAGGGAAGCAGTGTTTGCTGAAAAACTGTTTTTT. Using reference TRBV2 and TRBJ1-4 for the parts outside the CDR3, the full variable domain is EPEVTQTPSHQVTQMGQEVILRCVPISNHLYFYWYRQILGQKVEFLVSFYNNEISEKSEIFDDQFSVERPDGSNFTLKIRSTKLEDSAMYFCASSGREAVFAEKLFFGSGTQLSVL.

This rearrangement joins TRBV7-2 to TRBJ2-7; 9 bases fit TRBD2. Looked up from germline, CDR1 is SGHTA and CDR2 is FQGNSA. V shed 4 bases, J shed 2 bases, and the junction held 3 bases outside the gene matches. This CDR3 is 14 amino acids long. Written as DNA, the CDR3 is TGTGCCAGCAGCTACAGCGGGGGGACCTACGAGCAGTACTTC. It yields the protein CASSYSGGTYEQYF.

This clone was recorded a few times. The same CDR3 is also encoded by other DNA sequences in this sample. This chain uses TRBV6-5 with TRBJ1-1; TRBD1 matches at 8 bases. The CDR3 runs 14 residues. The V gene end was trimmed by 2 bases and the J gene end by 1 base; junction bases not matched to a gene: 0. Looked up from germline, CDR1 is MNHEY and CDR2 is SVGAGI. The CDR3: CASSYGTGNTEAFF. The CDR3 DNA reads as TGTGCCAGCAGTTACGGGACAGGGAACACTGAAGCTTTCTTT.

The chain links TRBV27 to TRBJ2-2; TRBD1 aligns across 9 bases. Germline V gene sequence: CDR1 MNHEY, CDR2 SMNVEV (reference sequence). There are 15 residues in the CDR3. V lost 3 bases and J lost 4; bases outside the gene matches: 3. The CDR3: CASSFGTGSTGELFF. In DNA, the CDR3 is TGTGCCAGCAGTTTCGGGACAGGGAGCACCGGGGAGCTGTTTTTT.

This clone was detected once. The gene calls are TRBV5-6 and TRBJ1-1, with a possible D match to TRBD1 (5 bases). The V end was cut by 5 bases, the J end by 0 bases, with 8 bases between. The CDR3 runs to 13 residues. Germline loops: CDR1 SGHDT, CDR2 YYEEEE. CDR3 DNA sequence: TGTGCCAGCAGAGGGACTGTGAACACTGAAGCTTTCTTT. Translating gives CASRGTVNTEAFF.

The gene calls are TRBV7-3 and TRBJ2-7; perhaps TRBD2 as D (6 bases). The V gene lost 2 bases and the J gene lost 2 bases, with 10 bases spanning the gap. The CDR3 consists of 14 residues. Germline assignment: CDR1 SGHTA and CDR2 FQGTGA. The CDR3 reads CASSLFGGTYEQYF. CDR3 nucleotides: TGTGCCAGCAGCTTATTTGGCGGGACCTACGAGCAGTACTTC. Combining the CDR3 with reference TRBV7-3 and TRBJ2-7 gives the whole variable domain GAGVSQTPSNKVTEKGKYVELRCDPISGHTALYWYRQSLGQGPEFLIYFQGTGAADDSGLPNDRFFAVRPEGSVSTLKIQRTERGDSAVYLCASSLFGGTYEQYFGPGTRLTVT.

This chain uses TRBV24-1 with TRBJ2-3; no definite D call. V lost 0 bases and J lost 4, with 4 bases in between. This CDR3 comprises 13 residues. CDR1 KGHDR and CDR2 SFDVKD come from the germline V gene. In DNA form, the CDR3 reads TGTGCCACCAGTGATTTGGGGCCAGATACGCAGTATTTT. Translating gives CATSDLGPDTQYF.

CDR3 coding DNA: TGTGCCAGCTCGGCCAGCCACTACGAGCAGTACTTC. Its protein is CASSASHYEQYF. The chain links TRBV7-9 to TRBJ2-7; D uncertain. This CDR3 has 12 amino acids. Trimming cost V 8 bases and J 3 bases, with 11 bases left between them. The germline V gene has CDR1 SEHNR and CDR2 FQNEAQ (reference sequence).

The V gene is TRBV11-2, the J gene TRBJ2-6; 7 positions match TRBD1. Trimming cost V 4 bases and J 0 bases; bases outside gene matches: 6. The CDR3 loop spans 17 amino acids. Germline CDR1 and CDR2: SGHAT and FQNNGV. CDR3: CASSWTGSYSGANVLTF. CDR3 in DNA: TGTGCCAGCAGCTGGACAGGATCCTACTCTGGGGCCAACGTCCTGACTTTC.

The chain carries TRBV7-2 and TRBJ2-7, with 7 positions matching TRBD1. Per germline, CDR1 SGHTA and CDR2 FQGNSA. The V and J ends lost 5 bases and 5 bases, in that order; junction bases with no gene match: 12. The CDR3 is 15 residues long. As DNA, the CDR3 is TGTGCCAGCAGCCCATTCCCTAGGGGGCGAGACGAGCAGTACTTC. Its translation: CASSPFPRGRDEQYF.

The rearrangement joins TRBV10-3 to TRBJ1-6, with a possible D match to TRBD1 (6 bases). Trimming took 11 bases from V and 7 from J, leaving 21 bases between them. CDR1 ENHRY and CDR2 SYGVKD come from the germline V gene. This CDR3 region has 15 residues. The CDR3 sequence: CAGIKTGAGNSPLHF. As DNA, the CDR3 is TGTGCCGGAATAAAGACAGGCGCCGGCAATTCACCCCTCCACTTT.